One sample yielded the 9 T cell receptor beta chains listed below, sequenced in a study of early T cells in non-severe SARS-CoV-2 infection. TCRdb passed the 5' RACE reads through MiXCR, listing each CDR3 protein once. The sample lists tens of thousands of distinct CDR3 sequences, about 9% seen once, with about 16% in the top ten. The source material was whole blood, sampled at baseline. The receptors originated from an adult who was a healthcare worker with PCR-confirmed SARS-CoV-2 infection or an uninfected control (not recorded which).

V and J are TRBV10-3 and TRBJ2-1; no reliable D call. Looked up from germline, CDR1 is ENHRY and CDR2 is SYGVKD. The V end was cut by 2 bases, the J end by 8 bases, with 7 bases between. The CDR3 has 12 residues. CDR3 amino acids: CAISEPGDEQFF. In DNA form, the CDR3 reads TGTGCCATCAGTGAGCCCGGCGATGAGCAGTTCTTC.

This clonotype was counted between two and nine times. This chain joins TRBV29-1 and TRBJ2-1; 7 bases fit TRBD2. Trimming cost V 3 bases and J 1 base; bases outside gene matches: 3. Germline lookup yields CDR1 SQVTM and CDR2 ANQGSEA. CDR3 length equals 14 residues. The CDR3, as DNA: TGCAGCGTTGATCGGCGGGGGTCCTACAATGAGCAGTTCTTC. Amino acids: CSVDRRGSYNEQFF.

In this sample, this clonotype turned up many times. The chain employs TRBV6-2 or TRBV6-3 and TRBJ2-6; 8 bases are shared with TRBD1. The CDR3 loop spans 17 amino acids. After removal of 2 bases from V and 6 bases from J, the junction contained 9 bases not matched to a gene. Germline loops: CDR1 MNHEY, CDR2 SVGEGT. The CDR3 is CASSYAGTGKMANVLTF. Written as DNA, the CDR3 is TGTGCCAGCAGTTACGCGGGGACAGGAAAAATGGCCAACGTCCTGACTTTC.

V gene TRBV30 combines with J gene TRBJ2-7; D possibly corresponds to TRBD1 (6 bases). The germline V gene encodes CDR1 GTSNPN and CDR2 SVGIG (reference sequence). CDR3 length: 11 residues. Between the trimmed V and J ends, which lost 4 bases and 6 bases, there was a span of 10 bases. DNA for the CDR3: TGTGCCTGGATGGACAGCGGCGAGCAGTACTTC. Amino acids: CAWMDSGEQYF.

J is TRBJ2-1 and V is TRBV6-5; no clear D. The CDR3 has 13 amino acids. Germline V gene data show CDR1 as MNHEY and CDR2 as SVGAGI. Deletions cut 3 bases from V and 4 bases from J, with 7 bases between. CDR3 coding DNA: TGTGCCAGCAGTTATCCAAGGTACAATGAGCAGTTCTTC. Its protein product is CASSYPRYNEQFF.

J is TRBJ1-1 and V is TRBV2; 8 nucleotides agree with TRBD1. The germline gives CDR1 SNHLY, CDR2 FYNNEI. This CDR3 spans 12 amino acids. The V segment lost 6 bases and the J segment 8 bases; nucleotides outside the gene matches: 5. CDR3: CASRGQGFEAFF. CDR3 in DNA: TGTGCCAGCAGAGGACAGGGATTCGAAGCTTTCTTT.

V usage is TRBV18 and J usage is TRBJ1-1; no firm D call. CDR1 is KGHSH and CDR2 is LQKENI in the germline V gene. The CDR3 contains 15 residues. V was trimmed by 2 bases and J by 3 bases, leaving 13 bases between them. The CDR3 DNA sequence: TGTGCCAGCTCACCAGCGAAACGAGGAGACACTGAAGCTTTCTTT. It yields the protein CASSPAKRGDTEAFF. The complete variable domain, with remaining parts taken from reference TRBV18 and TRBJ1-1, reads NAGVMQNPRHLVRRRGQEARLRCSPMKGHSHVYWYRQLPEEGLKFMVYLQKENIIDESGMPKERFSAEFPKEGPSILRIQQVVRGDSAAYFCASSPAKRGDTEAFFGQGTRLTVV.

At least ten counts were recorded for this clonotype. CDR3 protein: CASSLGGQTYEQYF. CDR3 DNA: TGTGCCAGCAGCTTAGGGGGACAGACCTACGAGCAGTACTTC. The V and J genes are TRBV7-6 and TRBJ2-7, with TRBD1 identical over 7 bases. The junction had 2 bases not matched to a gene; V was cut back by 1 base and J by 2 bases. The germline V gene encodes CDR1 SGHVS and CDR2 FNYEAQ. This CDR3 is 14 amino acids long.

Only a few counts were recorded for this clonotype. This chain links TRBV6-5 with TRBJ2-1; 16 bases fit TRBD2. From germline, CDR1 is MNHEY and CDR2 SVGAGI. The CDR3 is 17 amino acids. Trimming cost V 4 bases and J 6 bases; bases outside gene matches: 6. CDR3 DNA sequence: TGTGCCAGCAGTTCTCCGGGACTAGCGGGAGGGCGCAATGAGCAGTTCTTC. It encodes CASSSPGLAGGRNEQFF.